A selection of T cell receptor beta chains follows, all from one sample in a study. In TCRdb, the 5' RACE reads were re-called with MiXCR into one record per CDR3 protein. The table shows under 60,000 distinct CDR3 sequences, with about 28% occurring only once. The sample was naive CD4+ T cells sorted from blood. The source of these receptors is a female donor with breast cancer. The CDR3 runs from the conserved cysteine through the conserved F or W. Fields, in order: D gene, J gene, clone size, V gene, CDR3 DNA, CDR3 protein. The D gene is left open where the match is weak. The size entry is marked missing in some rows and otherwise reads once, few, many or a size class.

D gene: NA
J gene: TRBJ2-7
clone size: few
V gene: TRBV25-1
CDR3 DNA: TGTGCCAGCAGTGAATTTGGCGGCAGGGCGTCCTACGAGCAGTACTTC
CDR3 protein: CASSEFGGRASYEQYF

D gene: NA
J gene: TRBJ2-5
clone size: NA
V gene: TRBV18
CDR3 DNA: TGTGCCAGCTCACCGGGGGCGGCGGAGACCCAGTACTTC
CDR3 protein: CASSPGAAETQYF

D gene: NA
J gene: TRBJ2-7
clone size: NA
V gene: TRBV6-5
CDR3 DNA: TGTGCCAGCAGTTACTTAGACTCGGGCGAGCAGTACTTC
CDR3 protein: CASSYLDSGEQYF

D gene: NA
J gene: TRBJ1-6
clone size: NA
V gene: TRBV11-3
CDR3 DNA: TGTGCCAGCAGCTTACAGAATAATTCACCCCTCCACTTT
CDR3 protein: CASSLQNNSPLHF

D gene: NA
J gene: TRBJ2-5
clone size: NA
V gene: TRBV29-1
CDR3 DNA: TGCAGCGTTGCTAAAAATTCCGCAGTTGAGACCCAGTACTTC
CDR3 protein: CSVAKNSAVETQYF

D gene: NA
J gene: TRBJ2-7
clone size: NA
V gene: TRBV7-2
CDR3 DNA: TGTGCCAGCAGCTTATCGGTTGGAAGCTCCTACGAGCAGTACTTC
CDR3 protein: CASSLSVGSSYEQYF

D gene: NA
J gene: TRBJ1-4
clone size: many
V gene: TRBV5-1
CDR3 DNA: TGCGCCAGCAGCTCGGGAACAGGCAATGAAAAACTGTTTTTT
CDR3 protein: CASSSGTGNEKLFF

D gene: NA
J gene: TRBJ1-6
clone size: few
V gene: TRBV5-1
CDR3 DNA: TGCGCCAGCAGCTTGGGACAGGATTATTCACCCCTCCACTTT
CDR3 protein: CASSLGQDYSPLHF

D gene: NA
J gene: TRBJ2-7
clone size: NA
V gene: TRBV25-1
CDR3 DNA: TGTGCCAGCAGTGAATATGGTGGCAGATCCTACGAGCAGTACTTC
CDR3 protein: CASSEYGGRSYEQYF

D gene: TRBD1
J gene: TRBJ1-3
clone size: NA
V gene: TRBV4-2
CDR3 DNA: TGTGCCTGCAGCCAAGAGGAGATCGGACAGGGTCGAATTAGCTCTGCAAACACCATATATTTT
CDR3 protein: CACSQEEIGQGRISSANTIYF

D gene: NA
J gene: TRBJ2-1
clone size: few
V gene: TRBV12-3/TRBV12-4
CDR3 DNA: TGTGCCAGCAGTTTGACCCAGGGGAATCATGAGCAGTTCTTC
CDR3 protein: CASSLTQGNHEQFF

D gene: TRBD2
J gene: TRBJ2-7
clone size: few
V gene: TRBV20-1
CDR3 DNA: TGCAGTGCAACCGGGGGAGGGCCAGAGGAGCAGTACTTC
CDR3 protein: CSATGGGPEEQYF